This entry lists 19 T cell receptor beta chains sequenced from one sample in a study of blood T cell repertoires in COVID-19. Assay: immunoSEQ multiplex PCR; the TCRdb copy retains only in-frame clones and omits some. Of approximately 290,000 clones detected, 89% appear once; the ten largest clones hold around 13%. Sequencing used peripheral blood. Receptors were obtained from a woman aged 55-69 years with acute or convalescent COVID-19.

The CDR3 region has the DNA TGCAGTGCTCTCATTAGCGGGCAGTTCTTC. This translates into CSALISGQFF. The gene calls are TRBV20-1 and TRBJ2-1; possible D gene TRBD2, 6 bases. CDR3 length: 10 residues. Trimming stripped 5 bases from V and 12 bases from J, with 11 bases between. The germline gives CDR1 DFQATT, CDR2 SNEGSKA (reference sequence).

The chain employs TRBV20-1 and TRBJ1-2, with D uncertain. This CDR3 contains 11 residues. V lost 3 bases and J 7 bases, leaving 9 bases between the germline ends. CDR1 DFQATT and CDR2 SNEGSKA come from the germline V gene (reference sequence). CDR3 DNA: TGCAGTGCTAGTGGAATAGCTGGCTACACCTTC. Amino acids: CSASGIAGYTF.

The J gene is TRBJ2-7, the V gene TRBV7-9; TRBD1 matches at 7 bases. With V trimmed by 7 bases and J by 0 bases, 0 bases remained unmatched. This CDR3 spans 12 amino acids. Per the germline V gene, CDR1 is SEHNR and CDR2 is FQNEAQ (reference sequence). CDR3 region: CASTGGSYEQYF. CDR3 coding DNA: TGTGCCAGCACAGGGGGCTCCTACGAGCAGTACTTC.

Comment on this clone: This sample also contains other DNA sequences that code for the same CDR3. This chain links TRBV18 with TRBJ1-1; the D is unclear. The germline gives CDR1 KGHSH, CDR2 LQKENI. This CDR3 contains 13 residues. V dropped 3 bases and J dropped 1 base, with 6 bases sitting between them. The CDR3 spells CASSPTGNTEAFF. CDR3 nucleotides: TGTGCCAGCTCACCGACGGGGAACACTGAAGCTTTCTTT.

This rearrangement joins TRBV4-2 to TRBJ2-2; 7 bases line up with TRBD2. In germline, CDR1 is LGHNA, CDR2 YNFKEQ. The CDR3 length is 19 residues. Losses at the gene ends were 1 base for V and 1 base for J; bases not matched to a gene: 12. DNA of the CDR3: TGTGCCAGCAGCCAAGTTCGAACTAGCGAGAATAAGAACACCGGGGAGCTGTTTTTT. It codes for CASSQVRTSENKNTGELFF.

V gene TRBV10-3 combines with J gene TRBJ1-5; TRBD1 agrees at 10 bases. This CDR3 region has 13 residues. After removal of 6 bases from V and 4 bases from J, the junction contained 0 bases not matched to a gene. Germline assignment: CDR1 ENHRY and CDR2 SYGVKD. CDR3 loop: CAIRDRGNQPQHF. The CDR3 DNA reads as TGTGCCATCAGGGACAGGGGGAATCAGCCCCAGCATTTT.

The rearrangement links TRBV28 to TRBJ1-6, with D perhaps matching TRBD1 (5 bases). Germline CDR1 MDHEN, CDR2 SYDVKM. V was cut by 5 bases and J by 10 bases, with 15 bases left in between. CDR3 length: 14 amino acids. The CDR3 spells CASSRTGGASPLHF. CDR3 DNA sequence: TGTGCCAGCAGTAGAACAGGCGGAGCATCACCCCTCCACTTT.

The chain combines TRBV30 with TRBJ2-1; 7 bases match TRBD1. Unmatched junction bases numbered 7, after V lost 0 bases and J lost 2 bases. CDR3 length: 16 amino acids. The germline gives CDR1 GTSNPN, CDR2 SVGIG (reference sequence). This chain's CDR3 is CAWSVGTGTAYNEQFF. CDR3 DNA sequence: TGTGCCTGGAGTGTGGGGACCGGGACAGCCTACAATGAGCAGTTCTTC.

The chain links TRBV18 to TRBJ2-7, with 7 bases that match TRBD1. Trimming cost V 0 bases and J 4 bases; bases outside gene matches: 6. The CDR3 has 15 amino acids. The germline V gene encodes CDR1 KGHSH and CDR2 LQKENI. CDR3 in DNA: TGTGCCAGCTCACCACCAGGCAGGGGGATATACGAGCAGTACTTC. It specifies CASSPPGRGIYEQYF.

This chain uses TRBV5-4 with TRBJ2-7, with D possibly TRBD1 on 6 matching bases. With 4 bases removed from V and 6 bases from J, the gap between germline ends came to 20 bases. This CDR3 comprises 15 residues. Per the germline V gene, CDR1 is SGHNT and CDR2 is YYREEE (reference sequence). CDR3 residues: CASSPSPGVSGEQYF. CDR3 coding DNA: TGTGCCAGCAGCCCTTCTCCAGGGGTGTCTGGCGAGCAGTACTTC.

The V and J genes are TRBV19 and TRBJ1-1; D is unclear. The CDR3 contains 13 residues. Germline lookup yields CDR1 LNHDA and CDR2 SQIVND (reference sequence). Trimming pared 7 bases from V and 2 bases from J, leaving 11 bases between. The CDR3 region is CASKREGNTEAFF. CDR3 DNA: TGTGCCAGTAAGCGAGAGGGAAACACTGAAGCTTTCTTT.

This chain connects TRBV7-3 to TRBJ1-2; no reliable D call. The germline gives CDR1 SGHTA, CDR2 FQGTGA. This CDR3 comprises 13 residues. V lost 2 bases, J lost 6 bases, and 10 bases lay in between. CDR3 in DNA: TGTGCCAGCAGCTTAGTTAGGGAGGATGGCTACACCTTC. Its translation is CASSLVREDGYTF.

This chain uses TRBV3-1 (or the pseudogene TRBV3-2) with TRBJ1-6, with D possibly being TRBD1 (5 bases). Trimming took off 6 bases at V and 6 bases at J, with 18 bases between the two ends. Germline loops: CDR1 LGHDT, CDR2 YNNKEL (reference sequence). This CDR3 is 16 amino acids long. CDR3 sequence: CASRTTESSINSPLHF. CDR3 coding DNA: TGTGCCAGCAGGACGACAGAGTCCTCTATTAATTCACCCCTCCACTTT.

This clone was seen only once. This sequence joins TRBV27 and TRBJ2-5, with a weak D call TRBD2 (6 bases). The germline V gene has CDR1 MNHEY and CDR2 SMNVEV (reference sequence). The V end lost 8 bases, the J end lost 4 bases, and 17 bases lay between the germline ends. The CDR3 loop spans 14 amino acids. CDR3 coding DNA: TGTGCCAGCGGGGGAACTGGAGCGGGAGAGACCCAGTACTTC. It encodes CASGGTGAGETQYF.

The chain links TRBV5-4 to TRBJ2-1; TRBD2 matches 12 bases. The V segment lost 1 base and the J segment 5 bases; nucleotides outside the gene matches: 4. The length of the CDR3 is 16 residues. Germline values: CDR1 SGHNT, CDR2 YYREEE (reference sequence). CDR3 region: CASSLYLAGGNNEQFF. CDR3 DNA sequence: TGTGCCAGCAGCTTGTACCTAGCGGGGGGGAACAATGAGCAGTTCTTC.

V and J are TRBV28 and TRBJ1-4, with a weak D call TRBD1 (5 bases). Germline V gene sequence: CDR1 MDHEN, CDR2 SYDVKM. V lost 4 bases and J 8 bases, leaving 8 bases between the germline ends. The length of the CDR3 is 12 residues. CDR3 in DNA: TGTGCCAGCAGTTCAGGGCGGGAAAAACTGTTTTTT. As protein: CASSSGREKLFF. Drawing the rest from reference TRBV28 and TRBJ1-4, the complete variable domain is DVKVTQSSRYLVKRTGEKVFLECVQDMDHENMFWYRQDPGLGLRLIYFSYDVKMKEKGDIPEGYSVSREKKERFSLILESASTNQTSMYLCASSSGREKLFFGSGTQLSVL.

V gene TRBV28 combines with J gene TRBJ1-2, with TRBD1 matching over 10 bases. CDR3 length: 16 residues. V dropped 5 bases and J dropped 6; count of bases not matched to a gene: 12. CDR1 MDHEN and CDR2 SYDVKM come from the germline V gene. DNA of the CDR3: TGTGCCAGCAGTAAAGCCCCGGGACAGGGGAAGGATGGCTACACCTTC. This gives the protein CASSKAPGQGKDGYTF.

The chain has TRBV9 and TRBJ1-1, with D possibly being TRBD1 (5 bases). Germline CDR1 and CDR2: SGDLS and YYNGEE. Trimming shortened V by 0 bases and J by 7 bases, and 10 bases separated the two germline ends. CDR3 length: 13 residues. The CDR3 spells CASSVALDNEAFF. The CDR3 DNA sequence: TGTGCCAGCAGCGTAGCTCTGGACAATGAAGCTTTCTTT.

This chain connects TRBV2 to TRBJ1-2; 7 bases are shared with TRBD1. V was clipped by 1 base and J by 4 bases; unmatched bases: 3. The CDR3 is 14 amino acids. Germline assignment: CDR1 SNHLY and CDR2 FYNNEI. The CDR3 nucleotides are TGTGCCAGCAGTGAAGGTAACAGGGGCTATGGCTACACCTTC. Protein product: CASSEGNRGYGYTF.